This TCR beta chain appears in the sequencing data of a study of PD-L1 blockade in urothelial cancer. Findings of the study overall: Tumor-linked clones in blood grew more by 3 weeks in durable-benefit patients.

CDR1 MGHDK and CDR2 SYGVNS come from the germline V gene. The CDR3 is 13 residues long. V lost 6 bases and J 1 base, leaving 8 bases between the germline ends. Each PCR had synthetic TCR analog templates added to it as a spike-in. Sequenced by immunoSEQ multiplex PCR; TCRdb stores in-frame clones only, minus some. The sample contains about 30,000 clones, 89% of which appear only once. Comments on this clone: Antigen unknown.

Documented time point: peripheral blood 6 weeks after treatment start. This TCR derives from an elderly man with urothelial cancer. The gene calls are TRBV25-1 and TRBJ2-3; a weak D match, TRBD2 (5 bases). Sequences were derived from PBMCs, sampled around atezolizumab (anti-PD-L1) treatment. The CDR3 region has the DNA TGTGCCAGCAGCCGGGGAGGCACAGATACGCAGTATTTT. It codes for CASSRGGTDTQYF.